This T cell receptor beta chain was obtained from a study of PD-L1 blockade in urothelial cancer. Assay used: immunoSEQ multiplex PCR; TCRdb lists only in-frame clones, some missing. The table shows some 80,000 clones, with about 90% occurring only once. Trimming stripped 3 bases from V and 0 bases from J, with 13 bases between. This CDR3 contains 16 residues. Germline CDR1 SGHTS, CDR2 YDEGEE. The receptor comes from a woman aged 70 to 79 with urothelial cancer. The chain recombines TRBV5-8 with TRBJ1-5; unclear D gene. This specimen consisted of PBMCs, obtained around atezolizumab (anti-PD-L1) treatment. The CDR3 loop is CASSSMNINSNQPQHF. In nucleotides, the CDR3 is TGTGCCAGCAGCTCGATGAACATAAATAGCAATCAGCCCCAGCATTTT.